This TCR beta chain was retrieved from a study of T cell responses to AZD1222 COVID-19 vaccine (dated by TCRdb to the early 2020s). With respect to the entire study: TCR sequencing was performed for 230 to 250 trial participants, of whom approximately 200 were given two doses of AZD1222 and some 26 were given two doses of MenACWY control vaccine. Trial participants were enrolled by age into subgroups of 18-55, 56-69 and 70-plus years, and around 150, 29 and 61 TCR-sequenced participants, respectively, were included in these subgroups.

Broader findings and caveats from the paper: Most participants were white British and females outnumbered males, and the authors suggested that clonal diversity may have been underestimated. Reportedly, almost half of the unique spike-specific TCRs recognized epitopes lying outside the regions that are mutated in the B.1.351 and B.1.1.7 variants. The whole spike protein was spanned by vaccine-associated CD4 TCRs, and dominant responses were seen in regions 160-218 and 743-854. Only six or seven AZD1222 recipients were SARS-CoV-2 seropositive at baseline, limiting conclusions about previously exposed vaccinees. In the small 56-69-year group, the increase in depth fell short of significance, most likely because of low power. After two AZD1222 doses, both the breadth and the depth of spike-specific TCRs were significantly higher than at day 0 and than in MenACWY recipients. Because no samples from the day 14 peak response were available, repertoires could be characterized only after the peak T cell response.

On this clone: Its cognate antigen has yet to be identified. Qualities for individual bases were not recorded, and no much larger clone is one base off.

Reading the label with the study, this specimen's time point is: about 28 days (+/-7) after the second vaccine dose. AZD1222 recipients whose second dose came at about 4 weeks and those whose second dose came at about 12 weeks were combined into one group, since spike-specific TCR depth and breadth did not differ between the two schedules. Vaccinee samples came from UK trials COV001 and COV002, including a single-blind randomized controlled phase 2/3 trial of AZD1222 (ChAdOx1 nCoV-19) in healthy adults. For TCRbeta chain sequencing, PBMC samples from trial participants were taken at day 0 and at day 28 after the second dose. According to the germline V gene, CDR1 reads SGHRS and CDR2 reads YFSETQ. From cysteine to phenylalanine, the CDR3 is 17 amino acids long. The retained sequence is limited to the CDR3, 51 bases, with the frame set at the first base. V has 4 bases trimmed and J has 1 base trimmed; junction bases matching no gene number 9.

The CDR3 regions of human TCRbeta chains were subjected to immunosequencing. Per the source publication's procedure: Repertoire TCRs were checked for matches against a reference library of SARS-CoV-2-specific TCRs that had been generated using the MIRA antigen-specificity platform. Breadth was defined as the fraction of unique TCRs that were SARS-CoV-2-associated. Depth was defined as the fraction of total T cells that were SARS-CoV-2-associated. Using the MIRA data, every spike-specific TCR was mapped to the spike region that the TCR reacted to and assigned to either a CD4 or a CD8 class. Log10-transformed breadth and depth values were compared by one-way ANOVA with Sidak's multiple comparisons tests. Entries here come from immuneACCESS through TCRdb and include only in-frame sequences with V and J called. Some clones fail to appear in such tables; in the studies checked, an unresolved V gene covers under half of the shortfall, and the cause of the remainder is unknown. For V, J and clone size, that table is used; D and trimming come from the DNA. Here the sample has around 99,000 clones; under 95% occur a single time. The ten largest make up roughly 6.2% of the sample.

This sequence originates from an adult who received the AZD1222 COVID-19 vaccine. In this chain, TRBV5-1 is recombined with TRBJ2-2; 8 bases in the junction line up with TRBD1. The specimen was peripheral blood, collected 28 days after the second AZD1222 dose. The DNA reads TGCGCCAGCAGCAGGAGGACCGGGACAGGGAACACCGGGGAGCTGTTTTTT. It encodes CASSRRTGTGNTGELFF.